These 17 T cell receptor beta chains share one sample of origin, sequenced in a study of T-cell reconstitution after alpha-beta-depleted transplantation in children. Preparing the TCRbeta library involved the use of unique molecular identifiers. MiXCR, applied by TCRdb to the PCR reads, yields one record per CDR3 protein. The repertoire holds more than 200,000 distinct CDR3 sequences, with more than 15% as singletons. The sample was PBMCs, mostly from graft donor cells, taken 360 days after TCRalphabeta/CD19-depleted stem cell transplant. The source is a male patient between 2 and 15 years old who had a stem cell transplant for acute lymphoblastic leukemia, so the T cells may come from the graft donor.

The V call is TRBV28, the J call TRBJ2-7; 7 bases align to TRBD1. Trimming took 6 bases from V and 2 from J; bases not matched to a gene: 7. The germline CDR1 and CDR2 sequences are MDHEN and SYDVKM. The CDR3 contains 14 residues. The DNA of the CDR3 is TGTGCCAGCAGCCCGGGACAGAGGACCTACGAGCAGTACTTC. It yields the protein CASSPGQRTYEQYF.

This clonotype has only a few counts. The chain uses TRBV20-1 and TRBJ2-4; 10 nucleotides agree with TRBD2. This CDR3 is 13 amino acids long. The ends lost 4 bases at V and 7 bases at J; junction bases unmatched: 4. Germline CDR1 DFQATT, CDR2 SNEGSKA (reference sequence). This CDR3 is CSATGTSENIQYF. The CDR3 nucleotides are TGCAGTGCTACCGGGACTAGCGAGAACATTCAGTACTTC.

This clonotype was seen only a few times. The chain uses TRBV18 and TRBJ2-7; 8 bases match TRBD1. The germline gives CDR1 KGHSH, CDR2 LQKENI. This CDR3 is built from 14 residues. The J segment lost 4 bases and the V segment lost 5 bases, leaving 7 bases of the junction unmatched. As DNA, the CDR3 is TGTGCCAGCTCAGCCGGGCAGGGGGCTTACGAGCAGTACTTC. Its protein is CASSAGQGAYEQYF.

The rearrangement joins TRBV7-6 to TRBJ2-5; 7 bases fit TRBD1. V was pared by 1 base and J by 2 bases, with 10 bases of the junction left unmatched. This CDR3 is 17 amino acids long. Germline V gene data show CDR1 as SGHVS and CDR2 as FNYEAQ. The CDR3 DNA is TGTGCCAGCAGCTTAGTAAGACAGGGCGTCGATCAAGAGACCCAGTACTTC. Its translation is CASSLVRQGVDQETQYF.

The rearrangement uses TRBV12-3 or TRBV12-4 and TRBJ2-5, with D possibly matching TRBD2 (6 bases). This CDR3 has 15 amino acids. V was cut by 6 bases and J by 3 bases, with 17 bases left in between. CDR3 nucleotide sequence: TGTGCCAGCAGCTTCGCGCGGGGCCGAGAAGAGACCCAGTACTTC. Translation: CASSFARGREETQYF.

The genes are TRBV12-3 or TRBV12-4 and TRBJ2-2, with TRBD1 matching 9 bases. The CDR3 extends over 16 amino acids. V lost 6 bases and J lost 3; bases outside the gene matches: 8. The CDR3 nucleotides are TGTGCCAGCAGATCCGGACAGGGGCTGTACACCGGGGAGCTGTTTTTT. Amino acid sequence: CASRSGQGLYTGELFF.

This clonotype was seen more than once but under ten times. The V and J genes are TRBV5-1 and TRBJ1-4; D gene ambiguous. Trimming stripped 0 bases from V and 7 bases from J, with 13 bases between. From germline, CDR1 is SGHRS and CDR2 YFSETQ. This CDR3 comprises 15 residues. CDR3 bases: TGCGCCAGCAGCTTGGTTGGCCGAAACGGTGAAAAACTGTTTTTT. This translates into CASSLVGRNGEKLFF.

The V and J genes are TRBV11-1 and TRBJ2-1; 7 nucleotides line up with TRBD1. CDR1 is SGHAT, CDR2 FQDESV, per germline (reference sequence). V shed 5 bases and J 2 bases; nucleotides not matched to a gene: 15. The CDR3 spans 18 residues. CDR3 amino acids: CASSDYGLTGTPYNEQFF. Written as DNA, the CDR3 is TGTGCCAGCAGCGACTACGGTCTGACAGGGACGCCCTACAATGAGCAGTTCTTC.

This clonotype occurred many times. The chain has TRBV6-2 or TRBV6-3 and TRBJ1-1; D might be TRBD1 (5 bases). The V gene's germline CDR1 is MNHEY and CDR2 SVGEGT. CDR3 length: 14 amino acids. The ends were cut back, 2 bases at V and 4 bases at J, with 11 bases in the middle. The CDR3 spells CASSYGGKGTEAFF. CDR3 DNA sequence: TGTGCCAGCAGTTACGGGGGGAAGGGCACTGAAGCTTTCTTT.

The genes are TRBV27 and TRBJ2-7; 8 positions match TRBD1. Germline V gene data show CDR1 as MNHEY and CDR2 as SMNVEV (reference sequence). V trimming: 10 bases; J trimming: 2 bases; junction bases outside the gene matches: 4. This CDR3 spans 12 amino acids. CDR3 protein: CATGTGPYEQYF. In nucleotides, the CDR3 is TGTGCCACCGGGACAGGACCCTACGAGCAGTACTTC.

The chain joins TRBV7-6 to TRBJ2-5; the match to TRBD1 covers 9 bases. This CDR3 has 19 amino acids. Germline V gene lookup returns CDR1 SGHVS and CDR2 FNYEAQ. Losses at the gene ends were 5 bases for V and 2 bases for J; bases not matched to a gene: 18. The CDR3 here is CASSSPGQGLLMLQETQYF. The CDR3 nucleotides are TGTGCCAGCAGCAGCCCGGGACAGGGCCTTCTAATGCTTCAAGAGACCCAGTACTTC.

A note on this clonotype: This could be a read error, since a much larger clone is one nucleotide away. The V and J genes are TRBV2 and TRBJ2-1; D uncertain. The CDR3 is 12 amino acids. Germline lookup yields CDR1 SNHLY and CDR2 FYNNEI. The V end lost 7 bases, the J end lost 8 bases, and 12 bases lay between the germline ends. The CDR3 reads CASTTHYDEQFF. In nucleotides, the CDR3 is TGTGCCAGCACGACCCATTACGATGAGCAGTTCTTC.

The J gene is TRBJ1-5, the V gene TRBV7-9; D is uncertain. Germline CDR1 reads SEHNR; CDR2 reads FQNEAQ (reference sequence). The ends were cut back, 5 bases at V and 3 bases at J, with 11 bases in the middle. This CDR3 comprises 14 residues. The CDR3 protein is CASSQRGDNQPQHF. For the CDR3, the DNA is TGTGCCAGCAGCCAACGAGGTGACAATCAGCCCCAGCATTTT.

The genes are TRBV11-2 and TRBJ2-5, with TRBD1 matching over 10 bases. The junction had 4 bases not matched to a gene; V was cut back by 1 base and J by 5 bases. The CDR3 runs 15 residues. CDR1 and CDR2 (germline): SGHAT, FQNNGV. CDR3 in amino acids: CASSLAPGQGETQYF. CDR3 in DNA: TGTGCCAGCAGCTTAGCCCCGGGACAGGGGGAGACCCAGTACTTC.

The genes are TRBV12-3 or TRBV12-4 and TRBJ1-3, with D unresolved. This CDR3 is 12 amino acids long. Trimming shortened V by 1 base and J by 7 bases, and 5 bases separated the two germline ends. The chain's CDR3 is CASSLVANTIYF. CDR3 nucleotide sequence: TGTGCCAGCAGTTTAGTCGCCAACACCATATATTTT.

This chain links TRBV7-6 with TRBJ2-1; D unresolved. CDR1 is SGHVS and CDR2 is FNYEAQ in the germline V gene. Trimming stripped 5 bases from V and 4 bases from J, with 12 bases between. The CDR3 sequence is 14 residues long. CDR3 region: CASSPWVLYNEQFF. CDR3 DNA: TGTGCCAGCAGCCCCTGGGTCCTTTACAATGAGCAGTTCTTC. Full variable domain (outside the CDR3, taken from reference TRBV7-6 and TRBJ2-1): GAGVSQSPRYKVTKRGQDVALRCDPISGHVSLYWYRQALGQGPEFLTYFNYEAQQDKSGLPNDRFSAERPEGSISTLTIQRTEQRDSAMYRCASSPWVLYNEQFFGPGTRLTVL.

This clonotype was counted a few times. V gene TRBV4-3 combines with J gene TRBJ1-4, with D maybe TRBD1 (6 bases). Trimming removed 4 bases from V and 0 bases from J, with 18 bases in between. Germline values: CDR1 LGHNA, CDR2 YSLEER. The CDR3 has 18 amino acids. The DNA of the CDR3 is TGCGCCAGCAGCCTCCTAGCGGGGGCGCTTGCAACTAATGAAAAACTGTTTTTT. It yields the protein CASSLLAGALATNEKLFF.